One T cell receptor beta chain is described in this entry. This sample is part of a study of OX40 agonist ivuxolimab in advanced cancers. On the study more broadly: A partial response was reached by three patients: one with hepatocellular carcinoma and two with cutaneous melanoma.

This CDR3 is 12 amino acids long. The germline CDR1 and CDR2 sequences are MNHEY and SVGAGI. Trimming removed 2 bases from V and 6 bases from J, with 2 bases in between. The repertoire was sequenced with immunoSEQ multiplex PCR; TCRdb's copy has only in-frame clones and lacks some. This table has tens of thousands of clones, over 90% appearing once. Sequencing was performed on CD4+ or CD8+ T cells sorted from blood, taken in a trial of the OX40 agonist ivuxolimab. The chain has TRBV6-5 and TRBJ1-6; no reliable D call. The receptor was derived from an adult with an advanced solid tumor such as melanoma, head and neck, liver or kidney cancer. Written as DNA, the CDR3 is TGTGCCAGCAGTTACCGTAATTCACCCCTCCACTTT. The encoded protein is CASSYRNSPLHF.